The TCR beta chain under discussion was sequenced for a study of regulatory T cells in long-lasting Graves disease. The germline gives CDR1 DFQATT, CDR2 SNEGSKA (reference sequence). The V end lost 5 bases, the J end lost 12 bases, and 20 bases lay between the germline ends. CDR3 length equals 13 residues. The table lists this clonotype with many counts. CDR3-region Arm-PCR and iRepertoire HTBI primers produced the TCR beta libraries. Via MiXCR, TCRdb re-called the multiplex PCR reads, giving one row per CDR3 protein. The table records approximately 400,000 distinct CDR3 sequences, around 24% of them present only once. Time point indicated: persistent/refractory GD, antithyroid drugs over 5 years with positive TRAb. From PBMCs, RNA was extracted and then used to make the TCR library. Patients came from an endocrinology department in Xi'an, China.

The J gene is TRBJ2-1, the V gene TRBV20-1; D is possibly TRBD2 (5 bases). Sequencing was performed on peripheral blood mononuclear cells (PBMCs), taken when the disease was refractory, from a patient treated with antithyroid drugs. The receptor's source is a female donor with Graves disease. CDR3 sequence reads: CSAEAEALIVQFF. The CDR3 region has the DNA TGCAGTGCTGAAGCGGAGGCTCTTATAGTGCAGTTCTTC.